This T cell receptor beta chain was captured by sequencing in a study of CD8+ T cells in alopecia areata. Study details: The study gave treated patients oral tofacitinib at 5 to 10 mg twice daily.

Both peripheral blood and punch biopsies of lesional scalp skin were obtained from patients who had alopecia areata. Germline V gives CDR1 SGHKS, CDR2 YYEKEE (reference sequence). V was cut by 3 bases and J by 0 bases, with 16 bases left in between. This CDR3 comprises 16 residues. Extracted RNA was reverse transcribed into cDNA, the sequencing template. Libraries were prepared by immunoSEQ multiplex PCR; TCRdb keeps only in-frame clonotypes and omits some of them. The sample shows 6,500 to 7,500 clones, 55% to 70% of them seen only once. The sample consisted of skin, taken at week 0. The chain recombines TRBV5-5 with TRBJ2-7; D is perhaps TRBD1 or TRBD2 (5 bases each). This receptor was identified in a human donor with alopecia areata. The CDR3 reads CASSSLGTHSSYEQYF. The CDR3 nucleotides read TGTGCCAGCAGCTCCCTCGGGACCCACAGCTCCTACGAGCAGTACTTC.